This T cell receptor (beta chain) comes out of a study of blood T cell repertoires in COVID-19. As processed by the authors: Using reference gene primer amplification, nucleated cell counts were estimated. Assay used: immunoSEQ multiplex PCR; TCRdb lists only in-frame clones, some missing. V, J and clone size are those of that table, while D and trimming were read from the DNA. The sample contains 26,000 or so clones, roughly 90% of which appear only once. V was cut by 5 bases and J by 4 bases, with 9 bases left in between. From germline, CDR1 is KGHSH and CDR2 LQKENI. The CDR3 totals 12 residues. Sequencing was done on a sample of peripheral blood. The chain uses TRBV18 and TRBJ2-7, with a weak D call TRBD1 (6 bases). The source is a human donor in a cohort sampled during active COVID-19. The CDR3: CASSEQGYEQYF. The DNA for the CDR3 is TGTGCCAGCTCAGAACAGGGTTACGAGCAGTACTTC.